This T cell receptor (beta chain) originates from a study of CD8+ T cells in alopecia areata. The V and J ends lost 5 bases and 2 bases respectively, with 10 bases between them. CDR1 and CDR2 (germline): GTSNPN, SVGIG (reference sequence). The CDR3 sequence is 13 residues long. Sequencing used cDNA as its template, made by extracting RNA and reverse transcribing it. Assay used: immunoSEQ multiplex PCR; TCRdb lists only in-frame clones, some missing. The sample contains over 200,000 clones, roughly 57% of which appear only once. This specimen consisted of CD4+ T cells sorted from blood, obtained at week 0. This TCR came from a human donor with alopecia areata. The chain combines TRBV30 with TRBJ1-5; the D is unclear. The DNA for the CDR3 is TGTGCCTGGGCTCCAGGAGGCAATCAGCCCCAGCATTTT. Amino acids: CAWAPGGNQPQHF.